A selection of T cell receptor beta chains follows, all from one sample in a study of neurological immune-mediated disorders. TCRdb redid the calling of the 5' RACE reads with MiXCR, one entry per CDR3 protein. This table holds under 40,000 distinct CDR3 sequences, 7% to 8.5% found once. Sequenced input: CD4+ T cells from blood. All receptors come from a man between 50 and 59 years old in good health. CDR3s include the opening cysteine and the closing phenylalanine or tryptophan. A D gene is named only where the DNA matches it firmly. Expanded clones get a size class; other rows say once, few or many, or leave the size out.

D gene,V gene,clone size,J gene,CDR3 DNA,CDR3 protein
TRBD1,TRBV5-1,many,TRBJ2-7,TGCGCCAGCAGCTTTGGGCAGGGGGCAACCTACGAGCAGTACTTC,CASSFGQGATYEQYF
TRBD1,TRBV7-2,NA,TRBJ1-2,TGTGCCAGCAGCCCTGGGACAGGGGGCTTTAGCTACACCTTC,CASSPGTGGFSYTF
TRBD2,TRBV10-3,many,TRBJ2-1,TGTGCCATCAGTGAGTTTTCCCCTAGCGGTCTTACCTACAATGAGCAGTTCTTC,CAISEFSPSGLTYNEQFF
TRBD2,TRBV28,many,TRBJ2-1,TGTGCCAGCAGCCGGGGAGGTAGCGGGAGTGATGAGCAGTTCTTC,CASSRGGSGSDEQFF
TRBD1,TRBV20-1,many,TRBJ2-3,TGCAGTGCTGACGGACAGGGTTGGGGAGATACGCAGTATTTT,CSADGQGWGDTQYF
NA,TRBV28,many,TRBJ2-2,TGTGCCAGCGCGTCGTCCAGAGCGAACCCTCGGAGGGAGCTGTTTTTT,CASASSRANPRRELFF
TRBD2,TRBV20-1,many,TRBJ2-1,TGCAGTGCTAGAATTAGCGGGAGAACCTACAATGAGCAGTTCTTC,CSARISGRTYNEQFF
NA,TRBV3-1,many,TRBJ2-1,TGTGCCAGCAGCGGGCCCCCCAATGAGCAGTTCTTC,CASSGPPNEQFF
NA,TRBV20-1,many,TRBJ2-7,TGCAGTGCTAGAGATAGCCCCGGCATTGTCTACGAGCAGTACTTC,CSARDSPGIVYEQYF
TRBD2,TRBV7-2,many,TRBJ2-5,TGTGCCAGCAGCTCACCTAGCGGGAGTAAGGAGACCCAGTACTTC,CASSSPSGSKETQYF
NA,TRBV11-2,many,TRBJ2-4,TGTGCCAGCAGCTTAGGGCCGACAGGGAGGAACATTCAGTACTTC,CASSLGPTGRNIQYF
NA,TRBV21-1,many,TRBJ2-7,TGTGCCAGCAATGAGGCTGGCTCCTACGAGCAGTACTTC,CASNEAGSYEQYF
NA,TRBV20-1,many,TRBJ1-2,TGCAGTGCTAGAGATGCCAGGAGCTATGGCTACACCTTC,CSARDARSYGYTF
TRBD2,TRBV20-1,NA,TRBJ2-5,TGCAGTGCTGTGACTAGCGGGAGTCAAGAGACCCAGTACTTC,CSAVTSGSQETQYF
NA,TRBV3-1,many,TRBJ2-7,TGTGCCAGCAGCCAAATTGAGGACTACGAGCAGTACTTC,CASSQIEDYEQYF
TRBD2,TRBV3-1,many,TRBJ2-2,TGTGCCAGCAGCCCCCGGCGGGGGACGAACACCGGGGAGCTGTTTTTT,CASSPRRGTNTGELFF
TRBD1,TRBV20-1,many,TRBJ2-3,TGCAGTGCTAGTCGACAGGGGACCCATACGCAGTATTTT,CSASRQGTHTQYF
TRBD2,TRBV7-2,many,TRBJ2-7,TGTGCCAGCAGTTCCCCTAGCGGGAGGGTCAGGGACGAGCAGTACTTC,CASSSPSGRVRDEQYF
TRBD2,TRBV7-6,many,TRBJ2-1,TGTGCCAGCAGCAAGGGACTAGCGGGAGTCGGTGAGCAGTTCTTC,CASSKGLAGVGEQFF
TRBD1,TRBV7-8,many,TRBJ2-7,TGTGCCAGCAGCTTAGGTTCGGGACAGGGGTACGAGCAGTACTTC,CASSLGSGQGYEQYF
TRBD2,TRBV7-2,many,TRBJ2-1,TGTGCCAGCAGCACACTAGCGCACCGCTCCTACAATGAGCAGTTCTTC,CASSTLAHRSYNEQFF
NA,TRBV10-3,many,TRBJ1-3,TGTGCCATCAGTGAACAACAAGGAAACACCATATATTTT,CAISEQQGNTIYF
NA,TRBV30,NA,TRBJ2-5,TGTGCCTGGAGTCCGATCTCAGGGCTGTACCAAGAGACCCAGTACTTC,CAWSPISGLYQETQYF
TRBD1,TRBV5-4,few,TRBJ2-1,TGTGCCAGCAGACCCGGGACAGGGGGCTACAATGAGCAGTTCTTC,CASRPGTGGYNEQFF
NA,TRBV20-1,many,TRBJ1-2,TGCAGCGTAAGACGTATCCGAGAGGCCTATGGCTACACCTTC,CSVRRIREAYGYTF
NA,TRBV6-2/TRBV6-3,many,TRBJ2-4,TGTGCCAGCAGCCAGGGAAACATTCAGTACTTC,CASSQGNIQYF
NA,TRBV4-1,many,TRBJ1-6,TGCGCCAGCAGCCAAGTGGCGTCTAATTCACCCCTCCACTTT,CASSQVASNSPLHF
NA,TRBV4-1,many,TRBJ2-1,TGCGCCAGCAGCCGGCCGGGACTCCCCCGAGACAATGAGCAGTTCTTC,CASSRPGLPRDNEQFF
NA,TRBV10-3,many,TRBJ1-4,TGTGCCATCAGTGAGACTCGAGACAGTATAAAACCAACTAATGAAAAACTGTTTTTT,CAISETRDSIKPTNEKLFF
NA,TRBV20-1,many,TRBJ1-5,TGCAGTGCTAGTCGGGGGGCGCGTCAGCCCCAGCATTTT,CSASRGARQPQHF
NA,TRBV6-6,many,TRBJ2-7,TGTGCCAGCAGCCGCGGGACTGGGTACGAGCAGTACTTC,CASSRGTGYEQYF
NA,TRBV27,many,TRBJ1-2,TGTGCCAGCCACCTGGCTGGAACGGTGGATGTTGAGGGCTACACCTTC,CASHLAGTVDVEGYTF
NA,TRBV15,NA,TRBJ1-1,TGTGTCACCAGCAGTCCCCCAAACACTGAAGCTTTCTTT,CVTSSPPNTEAFF
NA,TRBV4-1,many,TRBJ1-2,TGCGCCAGCGCCCCAAGCCCGGAAACTAACTATGGCTACACCTTC,CASAPSPETNYGYTF
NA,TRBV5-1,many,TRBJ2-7,TGCGCCAGCAGCTTAGGCGCGGGCAATCACGAGCAGTACTTC,CASSLGAGNHEQYF
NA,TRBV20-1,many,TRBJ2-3,TGCAGTGCTAGAGTGTGGGGAGATACGCAGTATTTT,CSARVWGDTQYF
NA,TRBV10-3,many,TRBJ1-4,TGTGCCATCAGTGAGGGGGGATCACTCAGCGAAAAACTGTTTTTT,CAISEGGSLSEKLFF
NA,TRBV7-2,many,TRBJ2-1,TGTGCCAGCAGCTACGCTCGCGACAATGAGCAGTTCTTC,CASSYARDNEQFF
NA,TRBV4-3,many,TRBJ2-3,TGCGCCAGCAGCTATTATGGGGGGATAGATACGCAGTATTTT,CASSYYGGIDTQYF
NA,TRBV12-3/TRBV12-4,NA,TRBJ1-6,TGTGCCAGCAATTCCGGACCAAATTCATCCCTCCACTTT,CASNSGPNSSLHF
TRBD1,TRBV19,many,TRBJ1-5,TGTGCCAGTAACGAGAGGACAGGACCATATAGCAATCAGCCCCAGCATTTT,CASNERTGPYSNQPQHF
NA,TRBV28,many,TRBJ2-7,TGTGCCAGCAGTCCCCCCACAGGCGGGATCTACGAGCAGTACTTC,CASSPPTGGIYEQYF
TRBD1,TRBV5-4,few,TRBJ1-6,TGTGCCAGTACCACCGGGACAGAGTATAATTCACCCCTCCACTTT,CASTTGTEYNSPLHF
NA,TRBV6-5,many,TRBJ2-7,TGTGCCAGCAGCCGGGGGGTCGGCAGGGGGTCTTTCGAGCAGTACTTC,CASSRGVGRGSFEQYF
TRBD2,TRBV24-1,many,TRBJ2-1,TGTGCCACCAGTGATTTTAGTAGCGGGACCACACCCGGGCGGTACAATGAGCAGTTCTTC,CATSDFSSGTTPGRYNEQFF
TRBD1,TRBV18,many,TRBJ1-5,TGTGCCAGCTCACCTGACAGGGGGCTTGGTCAGCCCCAGCATTTT,CASSPDRGLGQPQHF
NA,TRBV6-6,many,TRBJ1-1,TGTGCCAGCAGTCCTCCGGGGGCTGTGGCTTTCTTT,CASSPPGAVAFF
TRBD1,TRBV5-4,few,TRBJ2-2,TGTGCCAGCAGCTTGGGGACAGGGACCAACACCGGGGAGCTGTTTTTT,CASSLGTGTNTGELFF
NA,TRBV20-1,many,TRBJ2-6,TGCAGTGCTAGTTTGGGTGGGGCCAACGTCCTGACTTTC,CSASLGGANVLTF
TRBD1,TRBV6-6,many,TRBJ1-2,TGTGCCAGCAACCCGGACAGGGAAGGCGGCTACACCTTC,CASNPDREGGYTF
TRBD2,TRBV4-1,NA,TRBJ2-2,TGCGCCAGCAGCCCGACTAGCGGGACTGTGACCGGGGAGCTGTTTTTT,CASSPTSGTVTGELFF
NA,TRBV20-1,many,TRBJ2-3,TGCAGTGCTACCGTTTTAGATCTTTCCCTAGATACGCAGTATTTT,CSATVLDLSLDTQYF
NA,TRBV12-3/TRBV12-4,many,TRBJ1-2,TGTGCCAGCAGTTTGGACAGAAACTATGGCTACACCTTC,CASSLDRNYGYTF
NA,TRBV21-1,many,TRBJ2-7,TGTGCCAGCAGCAAAGCTTCGGACAGGGTAATCCACGAGCAGTACTTC,CASSKASDRVIHEQYF
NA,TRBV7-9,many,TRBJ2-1,TGTGCCAGCAGCATCCGGGTCCCCTCCTACAATGAGCAGTTCTTC,CASSIRVPSYNEQFF